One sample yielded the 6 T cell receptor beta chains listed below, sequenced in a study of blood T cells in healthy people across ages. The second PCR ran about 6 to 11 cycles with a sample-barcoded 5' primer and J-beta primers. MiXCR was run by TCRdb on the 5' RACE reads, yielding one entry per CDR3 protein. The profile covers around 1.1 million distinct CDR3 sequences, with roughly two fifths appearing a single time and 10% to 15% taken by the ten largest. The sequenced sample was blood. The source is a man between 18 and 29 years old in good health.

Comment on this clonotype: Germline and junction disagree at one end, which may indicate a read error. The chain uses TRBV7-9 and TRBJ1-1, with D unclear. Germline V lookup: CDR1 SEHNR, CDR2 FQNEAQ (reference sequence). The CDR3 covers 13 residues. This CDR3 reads CASTLPIGSEPFF. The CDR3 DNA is TGTGCCAGCACCCTACCCATCGGCTCTGAACCTTTCTTT.

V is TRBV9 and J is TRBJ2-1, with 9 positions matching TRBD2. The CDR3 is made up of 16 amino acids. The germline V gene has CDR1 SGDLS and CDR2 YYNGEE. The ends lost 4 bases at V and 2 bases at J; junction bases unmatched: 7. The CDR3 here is CASSHLSGGPYNEQFF. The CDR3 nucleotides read TGTGCCAGCAGCCACCTGAGCGGGGGGCCCTACAATGAGCAGTTCTTC.

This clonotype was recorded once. CDR3 protein: CASSVGDGPDTQYF. The CDR3 bases are TGCGCCAGCAGCGTGGGGGACGGTCCAGATACGCAGTATTTT. This chain connects TRBV5-1 to TRBJ2-3; D may correspond to TRBD1 or TRBD2 (5 bases each). Germline V gene lookup returns CDR1 SGHRS and CDR2 YFSETQ. Trimming removed 4 bases from V and 4 bases from J, with 13 bases in between. The CDR3 loop spans 14 amino acids.

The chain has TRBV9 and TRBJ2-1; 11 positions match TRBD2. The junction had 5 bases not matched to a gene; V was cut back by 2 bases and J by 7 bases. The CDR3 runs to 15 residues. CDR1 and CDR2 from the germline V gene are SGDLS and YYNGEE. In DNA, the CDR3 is TGTGCCAGCAGCGTCGGTAGCGGGGGGGCAAATGAGCAGTTCTTC. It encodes CASSVGSGGANEQFF.

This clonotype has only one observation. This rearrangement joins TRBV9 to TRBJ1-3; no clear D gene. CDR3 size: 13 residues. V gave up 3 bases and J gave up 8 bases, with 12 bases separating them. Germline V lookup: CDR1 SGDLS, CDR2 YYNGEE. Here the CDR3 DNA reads TGTGCCAGCAGCGCGGGTCTCGGACACACCATATATTTT. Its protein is CASSAGLGHTIYF.

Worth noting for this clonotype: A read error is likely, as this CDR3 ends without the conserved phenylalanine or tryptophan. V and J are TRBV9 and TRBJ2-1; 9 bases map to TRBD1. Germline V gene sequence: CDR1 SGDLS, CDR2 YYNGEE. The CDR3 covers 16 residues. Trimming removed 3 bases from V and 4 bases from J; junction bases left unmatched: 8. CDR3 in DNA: TGTGCCAGCAGCGCCGCCGGGACAGGGTATTACAATGAGCAGTTCGTC. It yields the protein CASSAAGTGYYNEQFV.